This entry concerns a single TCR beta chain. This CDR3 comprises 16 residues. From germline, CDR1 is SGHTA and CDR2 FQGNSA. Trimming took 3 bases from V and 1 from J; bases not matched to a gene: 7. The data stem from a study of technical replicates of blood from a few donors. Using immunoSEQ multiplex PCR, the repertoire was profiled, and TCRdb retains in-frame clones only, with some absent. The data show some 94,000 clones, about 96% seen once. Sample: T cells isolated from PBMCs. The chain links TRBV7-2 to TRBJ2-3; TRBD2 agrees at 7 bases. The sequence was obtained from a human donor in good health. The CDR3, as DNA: TGTGCCAGCAGCTTGGGCGGGAGTCCCCGCACAGATACGCAGTATTTT. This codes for CASSLGGSPRTDTQYF.